This T cell receptor beta chain is from a study of regulatory dendritic cells for organ transplantation. Findings of the study overall: Naive CD4+ and CD8+ repertoires were highly diverse; memory CD8+ was most oligoclonal. Mature dendritic cells appeared to drive more memory CD8+ clonal expansion than regulatory ones.

With regard to this clone: Its target is not known.

The data were produced by immunoSEQ multiplex PCR, yet TCRdb's version contains in-frame clones alone and is incomplete. The sample holds fewer than 50,000 clones; 75% to 95% are singletons and the top ten take over 0.095%. Trimming removed 5 bases at V and 3 bases at J, with 16 bases between. Germline values: CDR1 MNHNY, CDR2 SVGAGI (reference sequence). The CDR3 spans 15 residues. Sequences were obtained from naive CD8+ T cells from blood. Documented subset: CD45RA+ naive T cells. This sequence joins TRBV6-6 and TRBJ1-2, with D perhaps TRBD1 (6 bases). The TCR comes from a human donor in good health. The CDR3 DNA is TGTGCCAGCAGTCCGTTGGACAGCCTTTACTATGGCTACACCTTC. The encoded protein is CASSPLDSLYYGYTF.